The TCR beta chain described here comes from a study of Ad26.COV2.S vaccination and SARS-CoV-2 variants. As concerns this clone: Its target is not known.

As for treatment: over 15 received Ad26.COV2.S at low or high dose, single or two shots; roughly 5 received placebo; per-sample allocation not given. Day 63 following the first vaccine or placebo injection was when the samples were taken. Based in Boston, the donor was an adult of 18-55 years. Sequencing was performed with immunoSEQ multiplex PCR; in TCRdb, only in-frame clones are kept and a portion is missing. The repertoire has hundreds of thousands of clones, approximately 89% of them found once; the top ten carry about 2.5%. Study conclusions and caveats: Measurements of TCR breadth and depth may have given underestimates of the total T cell responses.

The TCR was taken from a person between 18 and 65 years old who received the Ad26.COV2.S COVID-19 vaccine or a placebo. Sequences were derived from peripheral blood, sampled in a trial of Ad26.COV2.S vaccine versus placebo.

The CDR3 here is CASSVEVYNSPLHF. CDR3 sequence (DNA): TGTGCCAGCAGCGTAGAGGTTTATAATTCACCCCTCCACTTT. This rearrangement joins TRBV9 to TRBJ1-6; D unresolved. The CDR3 loop spans 14 amino acids. CDR1 and CDR2 (germline): SGDLS, YYNGEE. V shed 0 bases and J shed 4 bases, with 5 bases lying between them.